Given below is one TCR beta chain in context. Generated by immunoSEQ multiplex PCR, the TCRdb table keeps only in-frame clones and is missing some. The table includes approximately 220,000 clones, around 90% detected once. Germline V gives CDR1 WNHNN, CDR2 SYGVQD (reference sequence). The CDR3 spans 17 residues. V was clipped by 3 bases and J by 0 bases; unmatched bases: 5. This specimen comes from a study of blood T cell repertoires in COVID-19. The origin of this receptor is a woman in her thirties with acute COVID-19. The material sequenced was PBMCs or T cells enriched from blood (not recorded which). This sequence joins TRBV10-1 and TRBJ2-3; 11 bases are shared with TRBD2. CDR3 bases: TGCGCCAGCAGTGATGTGGGGACTAGCGGTAGCACAGATACGCAGTATTTT. Its protein is CASSDVGTSGSTDTQYF.